This record concerns one TCR beta chain sequence. Its antigen is not known. The data were taken from a study of cytomegalovirus exposure and HLA in healthy donors. Study conclusions and caveats: Published work reported that the classifier diagnosed cytomegalovirus status with high specificity and sensitivity.

CDR3 length: 11 residues. The V end lost 8 bases, the J end lost 10 bases, and 13 bases lay between the germline ends. Germline V lookup: CDR1 MNHEY, CDR2 SVGAGI. This table comes from immunoSEQ multiplex PCR, and its TCRdb copy is limited to in-frame clones, with some not included. Of approximately 260,000 clones in the sample, about 86% are singletons; the top ten hold around 1.3%. The genes are TRBV6-5 and TRBJ2-3; D may be TRBD2 (7 bases). The sample taken for sequencing was PBMCs. The clonotype originates from a young woman in good health and CMV-seropositive. The CDR3 loop is CASARGGAQYF. The CDR3, as DNA: TGTGCCAGCGCCCGAGGGGGGGCGCAGTATTTT.